This T cell receptor (beta chain) was found in a study of control samples from healthy donors and cancer patients. Clones were read by immunoSEQ multiplex PCR, and TCRdb kept only the in-frame ones, dropping some. Among some 99,000 clones listed, around nine tenths were seen once. Germline CDR1 and CDR2: KGHDR and SFDVKD. The V and J ends lost 10 bases and 0 bases respectively, with 14 bases between them. The CDR3 extends over 14 amino acids. V gene TRBV24-1 combines with J gene TRBJ2-5, with D hard to call. The receptor's source is a woman aged 45-59 years in good health. Sequenced input: blood. CDR3 nucleotides: TGTGCCACAAACCCCAGAGAGAACCAAGAGACCCAGTACTTC. Translated: CATNPRENQETQYF.